The entry that follows covers one T cell receptor (beta chain) sequence. The antigen is not known. The data belong to a study of cytomegalovirus exposure and HLA in healthy donors. Study-wide context: Among around 200 million T cells, an earlier analysis found about 110 million unique TCR beta sequences. Study-wide findings and caveats: The classifier reportedly diagnosed cytomegalovirus status with high sensitivity and specificity.

The germline V gene encodes CDR1 SGHVS and CDR2 FQNEAQ. The CDR3 contains 14 residues. V was pared by 1 base and J by 8 bases, with 12 bases between. The primer mix had 60 Vbeta and 13 Jbeta primers. Sequenced by immunoSEQ multiplex PCR; TCRdb stores in-frame clones only, minus some. Of some 130,000 clones detected, roughly four fifths appear once; the ten largest clones hold approximately 2%. Specimen: PBMCs. The TCR comes from a man aged 30 to 39 in good health and CMV-seronegative. V usage is TRBV7-8 and J usage is TRBJ2-1, with a possible D match to TRBD2 (6 bases). This CDR3 is CASSLVPGAYEQFF. The CDR3 DNA follows: TGTGCCAGCAGCTTAGTCCCGGGAGCCTATGAGCAGTTCTTC.